This T cell receptor (beta chain) comes out of a study of cytomegalovirus exposure and HLA in healthy donors. The germline CDR1 and CDR2 sequences are SGHVS and FQNEAQ. Trimming at V came to 3 bases and at J to 5 bases, leaving 10 bases not matched to a gene. The CDR3 extends over 16 amino acids. The PCR employed 60 Vbeta primers together with 13 Jbeta primers. The method was immunoSEQ multiplex PCR; TCRdb's version includes in-frame clones alone and lacks a portion of them. The data contain fewer than 65,000 clones, over 80% of them seen just once; the ten biggest clones take up around 1.5%. The receptor comes from a young man in good health and CMV-seronegative. Sequencing input: PBMCs. This chain joins TRBV7-8 and TRBJ2-5; 9 bases map to TRBD1. The CDR3 loop reads CASSLGTGINRETQYF. The CDR3 nucleotides are TGTGCCAGCAGCTTGGGGACAGGGATCAACCGGGAGACCCAGTACTTC.